Included here is one T cell receptor beta chain sequence, with context. The table lists this clone with a few counts. Its binding antigen is unknown. Per-base quality was not reported, and no clone a single base away is much larger than it. At the DNA level, this CDR3 is encoded by other sequences in the same sample as well. The entire amount of isolated RNA was reverse transcribed using the High Capacity cDNA Reverse Transcription Kit, so the sequenced TCRB transcripts were expressed ones. Deep immunoSEQ sequencing was applied to naive, central memory and regulatory T cell samples, giving an average of roughly 3.5 million total reads per sample. After sorted cells were lysed in RLT buffer, RNA was extracted with DNase-treated RNeasy Micro or Mini kits, with the choice depending on cell number. To prevent cross-contamination, every cell subset was processed on its own, while patient and healthy donor samples were processed together. The immunoSEQ multiplex PCR was used to amplify TCRB sequences from cDNA, generating 87-bp fragments that spanned the CDR3 region. Sequencing of the amplicons was performed on the Illumina HiSeq platform. The authors' analysis ran thus. PCR bias was computationally corrected using synthetic template baselines, reads within Hamming distance 2 were collapsed, and singletons that could not be merged were discarded. By aligning reads against IMGT, V, D and J genes, CDR3 length, and insertions or deletions at six rearrangement sites were assigned. Within each subset, clonotype counts were normalized to sorted cell number, after which true diversity and Gini coefficients were computed with the tcR R package. The overlap coefficient, calculated on TCRB nucleotide sequences, was used to quantify repertoire sharing. TCRdb provides this immuneACCESS table in a form limited to in-frame rearrangements. Some clones are lacking; in checked studies, under half of them reflect an unresolved V gene, and why the rest are absent is not known. That table supplies the V and J calls and clone size; D and trimming were determined from the DNA. This sample holds about 290,000 clones; roughly 8% were observed only once. 1% of the sample is held by the ten biggest clonotypes.

From the cysteine through the phenylalanine, the CDR3 covers 15 amino acids. The read is trimmed to its CDR3 DNA, 45 bases read in frame from base 1. Cut back by 3 bases and 0 bases, the V and J ends lie 11 bases apart. For CDR1 and CDR2, the germline V gene lists KGHSH and LQKENI. These data come from a study of beta chain features in type 1 diabetes (dated by TCRdb to 2017 to 2018). Regarding the study in general: Mean age, gender distribution, total cell number and subset yield did not differ between patients and healthy donors. A total of some 110 million sorted cells were examined across all samples, and a strong correlation was observed between cell number per subset and RNA yield. In the study, recently diagnosed type 1 diabetes patients and matched healthy donors were compared on the TCRB repertoires of their sorted circulating CD4+ T cell subsets. Regulatory and stem cell-like memory subsets were obtained from only 8 patients and about 8 healthy donors, while naive and central memory subsets were obtained from all 30 or so donors.

Each donor gave one peripheral blood draw, averaging approximately 110 mL, which was collected into heparinised tubes. A BD FACSAria II and a panel including CD45RO, CCR7, CD25, CD127, CD95 and CD27 were used to sort naive, central memory, regulatory and stem cell-like memory CD4+ T cells. Every sorted population had a purity above 95%. Right away, PBMCs were isolated by Lymphoprep density gradient centrifugation and were stained directly, with no culture step. Samples were stained and sorted in pairs, with one healthy donor and one patient per experiment, so that batch effects were minimized. Broad study findings and their caveats: Naive, central memory and regulatory TCRB repertoires appeared more similar among patients than among healthy donors. HLA sub-analyses involved small numbers of individuals, so any influence of HLA type on TCRB rearrangement remained unresolved. In all four CD4+ subsets, TCRB CDR3 length was moderately but significantly shorter in type 1 diabetes patients. Shorter templates might have been favored by PCR, but patient and control samples were amplified and corrected together, so both groups would have been affected equally by any skew. Because cDNA was sequenced instead of genomic DNA, highly expressing activated cells could be over-represented, though the groups showed no difference in activation or CD3 levels. At VDJ recombination sites, patients with type 1 diabetes made fewer insertions and deleted more nucleotides, a pattern implying thymic rearrangement abnormalities.

The V and J segments used are TRBV18 and TRBJ1-1; TRBD1 might be the D gene, on 5 matching bases. This receptor was taken from a woman younger than 35 in good health. Material for sequencing was central memory CD4+ T cells from blood. The nucleotides read TGTGCCAGCTCACCTACCGGGACCCTGAACACTGAAGCTTTCTTT. It translates as CASSPTGTLNTEAFF.